This is a list of T cell receptor beta chains from one sample in a study of blood T cell repertoires in COVID-19. Sequenced by immunoSEQ multiplex PCR; TCRdb stores in-frame clones only, minus some. This table holds 150,000 or so clones, approximately 82% found once. Sequences were obtained from peripheral blood. The origin of the receptors is a woman between 40 and 55 years old with COVID-19, enrolled during active disease. CDR3s include the opening cysteine and the closing phenylalanine or tryptophan. D genes are given only for firm matches. Only some rows state a clone size, as once, few, many or a class for expanded clones.

v_call	d_call	j_call	clone_size	cdr3_nt	cdr3_aa
TRBV30	NA	TRBJ2-4	NA	TGTGCCTGGAGTAGGGAGATCATTCAGTACTTC	CAWSREIIQYF
TRBV19	TRBD2	TRBJ2-1	NA	TGTGCCAGTAGTATAGACGGCCCGGGACGGAAACTAGCGGTACTCCGTGAGCAGTTCTTC	CASSIDGPGRKLAVLREQFF
TRBV21-1	NA	TRBJ2-7	NA	TGTGCCAGCAGCGCAGACAGACCCTACGAGCAGTACTTC	CASSADRPYEQYF
TRBV28	TRBD1	TRBJ1-2	NA	TGTGCCAGCAGTTTACCAGGGGGAGGCTACACCTTC	CASSLPGGGYTF
TRBV5-1	TRBD2	TRBJ2-1	NA	TGCGCCAGCAGCTTTGGACTAGCGGGGGTAGGTGAGCAGTTCTTC	CASSFGLAGVGEQFF
TRBV6-1	NA	TRBJ1-3	NA	TGTGCCAGCAGTGTAACGGACACTTTTCCTGGAAACACCATATATTTT	CASSVTDTFPGNTIYF
TRBV6-5	NA	TRBJ1-1	NA	TGTGCCAGCCTGTGGGGAGGTACGGACACTGAAGCTTTCTTT	CASLWGGTDTEAFF
TRBV2	NA	TRBJ2-7	NA	TGTGCCAGCACCCTCCCGGGACAACACAAATCCTACGAGCAGTACTTC	CASTLPGQHKSYEQYF
TRBV27	TRBD2	TRBJ2-1	NA	TGTGCCAGCAGTCCCACCGGGACTAGCGGAATAAATGAGCAGTTCTTC	CASSPTGTSGINEQFF
TRBV27	TRBD2	TRBJ2-3	NA	TGTGCCAGCAGTCCAAGGATAGCGGGGGAGATAGATACGCAGTATTTT	CASSPRIAGEIDTQYF
TRBV6-5	NA	TRBJ1-5	NA	TGTGCCAGCAGTTACTCCCCCCGGAATCAGCCCCAGCATTTT	CASSYSPRNQPQHF
TRBV19	TRBD1	TRBJ2-1	NA	TGTGCCAGTAGTATGGGACAGGGGAAAAATGAGCAGTTCTTC	CASSMGQGKNEQFF
TRBV27	NA	TRBJ1-1	NA	TGTGCCAGCAGTCTCCGGTTAATGAACACTGAAGCTTTCTTT	CASSLRLMNTEAFF
TRBV10-1	TRBD2	TRBJ2-3	NA	TGCGCCAGCAGGGCCGGGACTAGCGGAGATACGCAGTATTTT	CASRAGTSGDTQYF
TRBV10-2	NA	TRBJ2-3	few	TGCGCCAGCAGTACAAGAGATACGCAGTATTTT	CASSTRDTQYF
TRBV6-5	NA	TRBJ2-4	NA	TGTGCCAGCAGTTACTCCGCCCAGGGAAACATTCAGTACTTC	CASSYSAQGNIQYF
TRBV7-9	NA	TRBJ1-2	NA	TGTGCCAGCAGCTTAGTCGGGTATGGCTACACCTTC	CASSLVGYGYTF
TRBV19	NA	TRBJ2-2	once	TGTGCCAGTAGTAATGCGGGTGTCACCGGGGAGCTGTTTTTT	CASSNAGVTGELFF
TRBV3-1/TRBV3-2	TRBD1	TRBJ2-3	NA	TGTGCCAGCAGCTTGAAGACAGGGTTTACGGATACGCAGTATTTT	CASSLKTGFTDTQYF
TRBV5-4	NA	TRBJ1-1	NA	TGTGCCAGCAGCTTGGAAGCCAGGCACACTGAAGCTTTCTTT	CASSLEARHTEAFF
TRBV3-1/TRBV3-2	NA	TRBJ2-3	few	TGTGCCAGCAGCCGAGGTGGAGATACGCAGTATTTT	CASSRGGDTQYF
TRBV15	NA	TRBJ1-6	few	TGTGCCACCAGCATCGCTCCGGGGAGGGGACTATTAAGGGATTCACCCCTCCACTTT	CATSIAPGRGLLRDSPLHF
TRBV6-5	NA	TRBJ2-2	NA	TGTGCCAGCAGCCTCATCGTACAGGGCCCCGGGGAGCTGTTTTTT	CASSLIVQGPGELFF
TRBV7-9	NA	TRBJ1-6	NA	TGTGCCAGCAGCTTAGGTCCGAATTCACCCCTCCACTTT	CASSLGPNSPLHF
TRBV4-2	NA	TRBJ2-3	NA	TGTGCCAGCAGCCAAGATCCAGGGCGCACAGATACGCAGTATTTT	CASSQDPGRTDTQYF
TRBV19	NA	TRBJ1-1	few	TGTGCCCATCTGACAGTTTTGAACACTGAAGCTTTCTTT	CAHLTVLNTEAFF
TRBV14	NA	TRBJ2-2	NA	TGTGCCAGCAGCTGGGGGGTCACGGGGGAGCTGTTTTTT	CASSWGVTGELFF
TRBV6-5	NA	TRBJ2-3	NA	TGTGCCAGCAGAAAGACAGCCACAGATACGCAGTATTTT	CASRKTATDTQYF
TRBV11-2	NA	TRBJ2-7	NA	TGTGCCAGCAGCCGGAGTCCGGGTTACGAGCAGTACTTC	CASSRSPGYEQYF
TRBV2	TRBD1	TRBJ2-1	NA	TGTGCCTCATACGACAGGGGCATCTACAATGAGCAGTTCTTC	CASYDRGIYNEQFF
TRBV29-1	TRBD1	TRBJ1-4	NA	TGCAGCGTTGGAGGGGGCCAAAATGAAAAACTGTTTTTT	CSVGGGQNEKLFF
TRBV6-5	NA	TRBJ1-2	NA	TGTGCCAGCAGTTTCGACAGAGTCTATGGCTACACCTTC	CASSFDRVYGYTF
TRBV28	TRBD2	TRBJ2-1	NA	TGTGCCAGCAGTTCCATGGGACTAGCGGGAGGGCCAGTTTCGGATGAGCAGTTCTTC	CASSSMGLAGGPVSDEQFF
TRBV7-9	NA	TRBJ1-5	NA	TGTGCCAGCAGCGGGGCCCGGACGGATAGCAATCAGCCCCAGCATTTT	CASSGARTDSNQPQHF
TRBV4-1	TRBD2	TRBJ2-6	NA	TGCGCCAGCACTTGGACTAGCTCCTCTGGGGCCAACGTCCTGACTTTC	CASTWTSSSGANVLTF
TRBV11-2	NA	TRBJ2-1	NA	TGTGCCAGCAGCTTAGATCCAACGGTGAAGTACAATGAGCAGTTCTTC	CASSLDPTVKYNEQFF
TRBV5-4	NA	TRBJ1-1	NA	TGTGCCAGCAGCTTGGTATCGGGCAGGGTCACTGAAGCTTTCTTT	CASSLVSGRVTEAFF
TRBV28	NA	TRBJ1-2	once	TGTGCCAGCAGTTTGGGGGGGAGTTATGGCTACACCTTC	CASSLGGSYGYTF
TRBV10-3	NA	TRBJ1-2	NA	TGTGCCATCAGTGCTACGAGAGGGTCGGGTGTAAGGACAGAGACTAACTATGGCTACACCTTC	CAISATRGSGVRTETNYGYTF
TRBV14	TRBD1	TRBJ1-1	NA	TGTGCCAGCAGCCCCTGGACAGGGGGCCTGAACACTGAAGCTTTCTTT	CASSPWTGGLNTEAFF
TRBV5-5	TRBD1	TRBJ1-2	many	TGTGCCAGCAGCCCCCGGGACAGCCACTATGGCTACACCTTC	CASSPRDSHYGYTF
TRBV5-8	NA	TRBJ2-3	once	TGTGCCAGCAGCTTGCGGACGGGGGGCACAGATACGCAGTATTTT	CASSLRTGGTDTQYF
TRBV2	TRBD2	TRBJ2-1	NA	TGTGCCAGCGGACTAGCGGGACGGAATGAGCAGTTCTTC	CASGLAGRNEQFF
TRBV24-1	NA	TRBJ2-1	NA	TGTGCCACCAGTGATTCACAGGCCAGCTCCTACAATGAGCAGTTCTTC	CATSDSQASSYNEQFF
TRBV2	TRBD1	TRBJ1-6	once	TGTGCCAGCAGTCCCCTCGCCGGGACAGTATCTTCACCCCTCCACTTT	CASSPLAGTVSSPLHF
TRBV28	NA	TRBJ1-1	NA	TGTGCCAGCAGTACCCTACGAAGGAACACTGAAGCTTTCTTT	CASSTLRRNTEAFF
TRBV6-1	NA	TRBJ1-2	NA	TGTGCCAGCAGTCAAGCGGGAGGGGCTGTTGGCTACACCTTC	CASSQAGGAVGYTF
TRBV18	NA	TRBJ1-1	NA	TGTGCCAGCTCACCAGGCAGGGTCGAGGAAGCTTTCTTT	CASSPGRVEEAFF
TRBV29-1	TRBD2	TRBJ2-1	NA	TGCAGCGCCGAAGATTGGGCTAGCGGGAGTTATGAGCAGTTCTTC	CSAEDWASGSYEQFF
TRBV6-1	NA	TRBJ1-1	NA	TGTGCCAGCAGTGAACAAGGACAGACTGAAGCTTTCTTT	CASSEQGQTEAFF
TRBV2	TRBD1	TRBJ1-3	NA	TGTGCCAGCAGTGCCGACAGGGTATTTGACGGAAACACCATATATTTT	CASSADRVFDGNTIYF
TRBV19	NA	TRBJ1-1	few	TGTGCCAGTACCGGAGGGTTCGGCACTGAAGCTTTCTTT	CASTGGFGTEAFF
TRBV29-1	NA	TRBJ2-5	once	TGCAGCGCCGAGGAACAAGAGACCCAGTACTTC	CSAEEQETQYF